This T cell receptor beta chain was recorded in a study of T cells in Graves' hyperthyroidism and ophthalmopathy. The CDR3 has 14 residues. Germline lookup yields CDR1 LGHDT and CDR2 YNNKEL (reference sequence). Trimming left V 4 bases short and J 8 bases short, with 14 bases between. This clonotype was seen ten or more times. RNA transcripts provided the source from which TCR beta CDR3 regions were amplified. First-round RT-PCR targeting the TCR CDR3 was performed with the HTBI primer set. TCRdb recomputed calls from the multiplex PCR reads with MiXCR, one row per CDR3 protein. This table holds 550,000 to 600,000 distinct CDR3 sequences, 46% found once.

The chain combines TRBV3-1 with TRBJ2-2, with TRBD2 as a possible D gene (6 bases). The sequence was collected from an adult woman with Graves' disease, either hyperthyroidism or ophthalmopathy (not recorded which). The sequenced sample consisted of peripheral blood or thyroid tissue (not recorded which). CDR3 in DNA: TGTGCCAGCAGCCGCGGGACGTCCGGTGGGGAGCTGTTTTTT. This encodes CASSRGTSGGELFF. The variable domain in full, with the rest retrieved from reference TRBV3-1 and TRBJ2-2, is DTAVSQTPKYLVTQMGNDKSIKCEQNLGHDTMYWYKQDSKKFLKIMFSYNNKELIINETVPNRFSPKSPDKAHLNLHINSLELGDSAVYFCASSRGTSGGELFFGEGSRLTVL.